The 21 T cell receptor beta chains given below trace back to one sample, sequenced in a study of blood T cell repertoires in COVID-19. The method was immunoSEQ multiplex PCR; TCRdb's version includes in-frame clones alone and lacks a portion of them. The sample contains some 150,000 clones, more than 70% of which appear only once. Sequencing was performed on peripheral blood. The receptors originated from a woman aged 45-65 years with acute or convalescent COVID-19.

This chain connects TRBV15 to TRBJ1-3; 8 bases align to TRBD1. Germline loops: CDR1 LNHNV, CDR2 YYDKDF (reference sequence). The CDR3 contains 15 residues. With 3 bases clipped from V and 2 bases from J, the junction kept 3 bases outside the gene matches. Here the CDR3 reads CATSRDREPGNTIYF. CDR3 in DNA: TGTGCCACCAGCAGGGACAGGGAGCCTGGAAACACCATATATTTT.

The chain carries TRBV6-1 and TRBJ2-1; TRBD1 agrees at 9 bases. The junction had 5 bases not matched to a gene; V was cut back by 7 bases and J by 7 bases. The CDR3 totals 13 residues. In germline, CDR1 is MNHNS, CDR2 SASEGT. CDR3: CASIPGTGNEQFF. The CDR3 DNA follows: TGTGCCAGCATCCCCGGGACAGGGAATGAGCAGTTCTTC.

The chain recombines TRBV7-9 with TRBJ1-6; maybe TRBD1 (5 bases). This CDR3 has 14 residues. The germline gives CDR1 SEHNR, CDR2 FQNEAQ (reference sequence). V shed 1 base and J shed 9 bases, with 10 bases lying between them. The DNA for the CDR3 is TGTGCCAGCAGCTTAGGGCAGGGAGGTTCACCCCTCCACTTT. It specifies CASSLGQGGSPLHF.

The J gene is TRBJ2-7, the V gene TRBV2; unclear D gene. The CDR3 length is 14 residues. Per the germline V gene, CDR1 is SNHLY and CDR2 is FYNNEI. V was trimmed by 8 bases and J by 0 bases, leaving 14 bases between them. The CDR3 nucleotides are TGTGCCAGCGACCCCGAGGATACCTCCTACGAGCAGTACTTC. Translation: CASDPEDTSYEQYF.

This chain joins TRBV9 and TRBJ2-7; the match to TRBD1 covers 7 bases. The germline gives CDR1 SGDLS, CDR2 YYNGEE. V shed 2 bases, J shed 2 bases, and the junction held 7 bases outside the gene matches. The CDR3 runs to 15 residues. CDR3 nucleotide sequence: TGTGCCAGCAGCGTGGGAAAAGGGGGCCCCTACGAGCAGTACTTC. Amino acid sequence: CASSVGKGGPYEQYF.

This rearrangement joins TRBV12-3 or TRBV12-4 to TRBJ2-1; maybe TRBD1 (5 bases). V was clipped by 6 bases and J by 10 bases, with 10 bases between them. This CDR3 has 11 residues. The CDR3 reads CASSPRTEQFF. CDR3 nucleotide sequence: TGTGCCAGCAGCCCTCGGACAGAGCAGTTCTTC.

A single count supports this clone. V and J are TRBV5-4 and TRBJ2-1, with TRBD2 as a possible D gene (5 bases). Germline V gene sequence: CDR1 SGHNT, CDR2 YYREEE (reference sequence). V lost 4 bases and J lost 0, with 8 bases in between. There are 14 residues in the CDR3. The DNA of the CDR3 is TGTGCCAGCAGCGCTAGCAGCTCCTACAATGAGCAGTTCTTC. It is translated as CASSASSSYNEQFF. Variable domain in full (rest from reference TRBV5-4 and TRBJ2-1): ETGVTQSPTHLIKTRGQQVTLRCSSQSGHNTVSWYQQALGQGPQFIFQYYREEENGRGNFPPRFSGLQFPNYSSELNVNALELDDSALYLCASSASSSYNEQFFGPGTRLTVL.

The chain joins TRBV12-3 or TRBV12-4 to TRBJ2-2; unclear D gene. V lost 7 bases and J 6 bases, leaving 12 bases between the germline ends. The CDR3 is 13 residues long. As DNA, the CDR3 is TGTGCCAGCACCACGGTCGAAGCCGGGGAGCTGTTTTTT. Amino acid sequence: CASTTVEAGELFF.

The V call is TRBV2, the J call TRBJ1-1; 7 bases line up with TRBD1. From germline, CDR1 is SNHLY and CDR2 FYNNEI. The V gene end was trimmed by 6 bases and the J gene end by 1 base; junction bases not matched to a gene: 8. The CDR3 totals 15 residues. The CDR3 loop is CASSTGATWNTEAFF. The CDR3 DNA is TGTGCCAGCAGCACAGGGGCCACATGGAACACTGAAGCTTTCTTT.

The chain recombines TRBV2 with TRBJ1-2; perhaps TRBD1 as D (5 bases). V lost 6 bases to trimming and J lost 8 bases, with 16 bases between them. Germline-derived CDR1 and CDR2 are SNHLY and FYNNEI. The CDR3 totals 13 residues. For the CDR3, the DNA is TGTGCCAGCAGCCGAGACAGTCTCCTGGGCTACACCTTC. It codes for CASSRDSLLGYTF.

The gene calls are TRBV7-2 and TRBJ2-5; the match to TRBD2 covers 7 bases. CDR1 and CDR2 from the germline V gene are SGHTA and FQGNSA. J was trimmed by 5 bases and V by 5 bases; bases with no gene match: 5. The CDR3 is 13 residues long. CDR3 nucleotides: TGTGCCAGCAGCCCCCCAGCGGGGGAGACCCAGTACTTC. Translated, it gives CASSPPAGETQYF.

The chain carries TRBV7-2 and TRBJ2-5; 10 nucleotides agree with TRBD2. The CDR3 spans 17 residues. Germline assignment: CDR1 SGHTA and CDR2 FQGNSA. V lost 5 bases and J lost 4; bases outside the gene matches: 13. CDR3 residues: CASSPSQRGGFLETQYF. CDR3 DNA sequence: TGTGCCAGCAGCCCATCCCAGCGGGGGGGTTTCTTAGAGACCCAGTACTTC.

V is TRBV10-1 and J is TRBJ1-3, with 9 nucleotides matching TRBD1. Trimming removed 7 bases from V and 6 bases from J; junction bases left unmatched: 10. CDR3 size: 15 residues. Germline V gene lookup returns CDR1 WNHNN and CDR2 SYGVQD (reference sequence). The CDR3 DNA follows: TGCGCCAGCACTTACCACAGGGGGCTCGCAAACACCATATATTTT. It codes for CASTYHRGLANTIYF.

The rearrangement joins TRBV18 to TRBJ2-3; the D gene is possibly TRBD2 (6 bases). The V end lost 8 bases, the J end lost 4 bases, and 16 bases lay between the germline ends. Germline V gene sequence: CDR1 KGHSH, CDR2 LQKENI. This CDR3 comprises 14 residues. The CDR3 DNA follows: TGTGCCAGCGGTGGGACTGGATCGTCAGATACGCAGTATTTT. Its translation: CASGGTGSSDTQYF.

The rearrangement links TRBV7-3 to TRBJ2-5; D uncertain. Trimming took off 0 bases at V and 2 bases at J, with 10 bases between the two ends. Per the germline V gene, CDR1 is SGHTA and CDR2 is FQGTGA. This CDR3 region has 15 residues. CDR3 sequence (DNA): TGTGCCAGCAGCTTAACTGGGCAGGTACAAGAGACCCAGTACTTC. This codes for CASSLTGQVQETQYF.

CDR3 region: CASSLGRDREAFF. The CDR3 nucleotides are TGCGCCAGCAGCTTGGGCCGGGACAGGGAAGCTTTCTTT. The chain links TRBV5-1 to TRBJ1-1, with 8 bases fitting TRBD1. The CDR3 is made up of 13 amino acids. CDR1 is SGHRS, CDR2 YFSETQ, per germline. The J segment lost 8 bases and the V segment lost 0 bases, leaving 3 bases of the junction unmatched.

This rearrangement joins TRBV28 to TRBJ2-7; D gene uncertain. The CDR3 covers 11 residues. CDR1 is MDHEN and CDR2 is SYDVKM in the germline V gene. V lost 7 bases and J 5 bases, leaving 9 bases between the germline ends. The CDR3 reads CASTYYHEQYF. Here the CDR3 DNA reads TGTGCCAGCACCTACTACCACGAGCAGTACTTC.

The genes are TRBV29-1 and TRBJ2-5; 14 bases line up with TRBD2. From germline, CDR1 is SQVTM and CDR2 ANQGSEA. The junction had 11 bases not matched to a gene; V was cut back by 4 bases and J by 10 bases. This CDR3 contains 15 residues. For the CDR3, the DNA is TGCAGCGTTGCCGGACTAGCGGGAGGAAATGGGTTCCAGTACTTC. Its protein product is CSVAGLAGGNGFQYF.

This clone occurred a few times. The gene calls are TRBV3-1 (or the pseudogene TRBV3-2) and TRBJ2-3, with D possibly TRBD2 on 5 matching bases. Trimming took off 0 bases at V and 1 base at J, with 8 bases between the two ends. The CDR3 has 15 amino acids. Germline assignment: CDR1 LGHDT and CDR2 YNNKEL (reference sequence). The CDR3, as DNA: TGTGCCAGCAGCCAAGAACTGGAGGGCACAGATACGCAGTATTTT. Translation: CASSQELEGTDTQYF.

The table lists this clone with a few counts. This chain uses TRBV28 with TRBJ1-5; 10 bases align to TRBD1. Trimming at V came to 6 bases and at J to 4 bases, leaving 9 bases not matched to a gene. The CDR3 contains 16 residues. Germline V gene data show CDR1 as MDHEN and CDR2 as SYDVKM. For the CDR3, the DNA is TGTGCCAGCAGCAATCCGGGACAGGGGACGAATCAGCCCCAGCATTTT. Amino acid sequence: CASSNPGQGTNQPQHF.

The gene calls are TRBV28 and TRBJ2-5; D is perhaps TRBD1 (5 bases). Trimming took 10 bases from V and 4 from J, leaving 19 bases between them. The CDR3 is made up of 14 amino acids. In germline, CDR1 is MDHEN, CDR2 SYDVKM. CDR3: CAICNRQAGETQYF. Written as DNA, the CDR3 is TGTGCCATCTGTAACAGGCAGGCCGGAGAGACCCAGTACTTC.